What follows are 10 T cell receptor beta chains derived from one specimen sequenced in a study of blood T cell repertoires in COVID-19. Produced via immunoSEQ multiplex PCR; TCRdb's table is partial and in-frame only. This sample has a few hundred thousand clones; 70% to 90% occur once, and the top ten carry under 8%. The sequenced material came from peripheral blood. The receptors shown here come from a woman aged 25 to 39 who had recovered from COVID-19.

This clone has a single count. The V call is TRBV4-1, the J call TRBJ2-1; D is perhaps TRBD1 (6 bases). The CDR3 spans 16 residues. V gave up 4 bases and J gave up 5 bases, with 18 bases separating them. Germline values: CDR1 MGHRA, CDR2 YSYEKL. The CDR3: CASSLGQGQHNNEQFF. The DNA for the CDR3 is TGCGCCAGCAGCCTAGGTCAGGGGCAGCACAACAATGAGCAGTTCTTC.

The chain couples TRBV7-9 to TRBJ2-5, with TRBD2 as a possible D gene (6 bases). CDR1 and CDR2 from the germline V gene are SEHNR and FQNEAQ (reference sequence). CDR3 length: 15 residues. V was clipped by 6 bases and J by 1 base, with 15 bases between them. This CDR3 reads CASSRPGLPQETQYF. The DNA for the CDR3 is TGTGCCAGCAGTCGTCCGGGACTCCCCCAAGAGACCCAGTACTTC.

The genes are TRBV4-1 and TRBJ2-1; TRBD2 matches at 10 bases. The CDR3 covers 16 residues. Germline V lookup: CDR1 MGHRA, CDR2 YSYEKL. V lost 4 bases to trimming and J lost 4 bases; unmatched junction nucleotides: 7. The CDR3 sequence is CASSPGLAEGYNEQFF. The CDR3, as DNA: TGCGCCAGCAGCCCTGGACTAGCGGAGGGATACAATGAGCAGTTCTTC.

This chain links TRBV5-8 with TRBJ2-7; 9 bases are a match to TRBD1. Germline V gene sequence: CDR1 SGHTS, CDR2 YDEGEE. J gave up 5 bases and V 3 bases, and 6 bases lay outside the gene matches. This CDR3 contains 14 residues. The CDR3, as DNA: TGTGCCAGCAGCTCGGGACAGGGACCCGACGAGCAGTACTTC. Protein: CASSSGQGPDEQYF.

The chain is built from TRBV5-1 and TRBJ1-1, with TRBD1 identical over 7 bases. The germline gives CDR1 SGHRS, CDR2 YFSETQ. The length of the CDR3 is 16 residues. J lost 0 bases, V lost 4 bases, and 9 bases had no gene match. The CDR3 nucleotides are TGCGCCAGCAGCCGGGACAGCGATGGCTTGAACACTGAAGCTTTCTTT. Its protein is CASSRDSDGLNTEAFF.

CDR3 sequence (DNA): TGTGCCAGCAGTTTCAACAGGTTCTTGGATCAGCCCCAGCATTTT. It codes for CASSFNRFLDQPQHF. The V gene is TRBV28, the J gene TRBJ1-5; maybe TRBD1 (5 bases). The CDR3 contains 15 residues. V lost 3 bases to trimming and J lost 5 bases, with 14 bases between them. Germline V gives CDR1 MDHEN, CDR2 SYDVKM.

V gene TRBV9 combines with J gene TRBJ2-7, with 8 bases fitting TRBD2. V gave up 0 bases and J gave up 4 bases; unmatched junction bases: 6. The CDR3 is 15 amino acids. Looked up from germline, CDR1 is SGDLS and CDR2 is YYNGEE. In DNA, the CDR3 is TGTGCCAGCAGCGTAGCCCCAGCGGGGGAATACGAGCAGTACTTC. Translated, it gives CASSVAPAGEYEQYF.

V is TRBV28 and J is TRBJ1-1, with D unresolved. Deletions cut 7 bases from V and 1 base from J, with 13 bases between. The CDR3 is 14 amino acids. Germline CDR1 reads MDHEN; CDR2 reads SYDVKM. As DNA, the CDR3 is TGTGCCAGCACCTTCAGGCTTAGGAACACTGAAGCTTTCTTT. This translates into CASTFRLRNTEAFF.

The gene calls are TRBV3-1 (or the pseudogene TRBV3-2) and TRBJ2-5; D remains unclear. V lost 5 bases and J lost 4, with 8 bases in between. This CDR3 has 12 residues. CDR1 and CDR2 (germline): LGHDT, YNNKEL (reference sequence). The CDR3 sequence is CASSTRGETQYF. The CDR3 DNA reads TGTGCCAGCAGCACACGTGGAGAGACCCAGTACTTC.

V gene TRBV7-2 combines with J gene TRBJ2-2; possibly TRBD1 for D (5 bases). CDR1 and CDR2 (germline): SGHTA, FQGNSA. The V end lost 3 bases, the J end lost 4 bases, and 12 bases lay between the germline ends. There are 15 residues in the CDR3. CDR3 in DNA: TGTGCCAGCAGCTTCGACAGCCCCGGCACCGGGGAGCTGTTTTTT. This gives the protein CASSFDSPGTGELFF.